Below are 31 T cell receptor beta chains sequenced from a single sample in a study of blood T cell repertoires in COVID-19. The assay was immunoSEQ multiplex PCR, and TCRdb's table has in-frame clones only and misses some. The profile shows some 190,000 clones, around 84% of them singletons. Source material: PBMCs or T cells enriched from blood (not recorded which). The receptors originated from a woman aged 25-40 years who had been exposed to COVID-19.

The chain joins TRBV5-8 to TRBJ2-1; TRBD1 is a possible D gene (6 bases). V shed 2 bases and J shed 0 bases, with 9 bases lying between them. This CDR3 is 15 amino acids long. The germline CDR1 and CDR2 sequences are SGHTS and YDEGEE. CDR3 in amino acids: CASSFRGSSYNEQFF. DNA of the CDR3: TGTGCCAGCAGCTTTAGGGGGAGCTCCTACAATGAGCAGTTCTTC.

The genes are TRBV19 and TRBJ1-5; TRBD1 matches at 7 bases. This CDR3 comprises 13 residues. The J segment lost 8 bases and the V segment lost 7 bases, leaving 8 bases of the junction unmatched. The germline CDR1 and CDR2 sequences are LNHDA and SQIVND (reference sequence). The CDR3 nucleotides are TGTGCCAGTACACGACAGGGATGGGAGCCCCAGCATTTT. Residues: CASTRQGWEPQHF.

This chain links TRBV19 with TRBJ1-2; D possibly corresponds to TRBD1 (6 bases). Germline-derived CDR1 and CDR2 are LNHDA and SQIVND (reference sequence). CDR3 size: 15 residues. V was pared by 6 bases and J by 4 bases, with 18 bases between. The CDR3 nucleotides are TGTGCCAGTAGACTCAGGGGACGCGGCGGCTATGGCTACACCTTC. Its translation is CASRLRGRGGYGYTF. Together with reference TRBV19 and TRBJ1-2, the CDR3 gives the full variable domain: DGGITQSPKYLFRKEGQNVTLSCEQNLNHDAMYWYRQDPGQGLRLIYYSQIVNDFQKGDIAEGYSVSREKKESFPLTVTSAQKNPTAFYLCASRLRGRGGYGYTFGSGTRLTVV.

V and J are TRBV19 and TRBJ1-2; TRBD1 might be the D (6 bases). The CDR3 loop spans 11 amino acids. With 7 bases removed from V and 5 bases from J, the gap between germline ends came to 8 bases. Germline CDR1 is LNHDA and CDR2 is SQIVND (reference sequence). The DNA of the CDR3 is TGTGCCAGTACCCAGGGGTATGGCTACACCTTC. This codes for CASTQGYGYTF.

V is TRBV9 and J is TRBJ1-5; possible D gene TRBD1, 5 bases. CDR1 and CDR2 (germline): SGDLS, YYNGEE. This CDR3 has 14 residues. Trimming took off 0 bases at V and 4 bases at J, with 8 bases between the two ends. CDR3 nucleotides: TGTGCCAGCAGCGTAGGACAGATTAATCAGCCCCAGCATTTT. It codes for CASSVGQINQPQHF.

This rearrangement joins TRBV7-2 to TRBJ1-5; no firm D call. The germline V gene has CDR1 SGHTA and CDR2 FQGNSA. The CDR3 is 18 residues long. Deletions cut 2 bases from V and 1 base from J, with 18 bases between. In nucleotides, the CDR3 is TGTGCCAGCAGCTTAACTGGAATTAGTGCGGGGAGCAATCAGCCCCAGCATTTT. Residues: CASSLTGISAGSNQPQHF.

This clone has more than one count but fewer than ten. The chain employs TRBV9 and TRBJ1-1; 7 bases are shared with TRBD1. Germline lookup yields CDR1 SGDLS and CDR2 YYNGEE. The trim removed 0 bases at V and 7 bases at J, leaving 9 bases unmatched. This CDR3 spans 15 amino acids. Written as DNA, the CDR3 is TGTGCCAGCAGCGTAGATCCAGGGGGAAGGGATGAAGCTTTCTTT. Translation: CASSVDPGGRDEAFF.

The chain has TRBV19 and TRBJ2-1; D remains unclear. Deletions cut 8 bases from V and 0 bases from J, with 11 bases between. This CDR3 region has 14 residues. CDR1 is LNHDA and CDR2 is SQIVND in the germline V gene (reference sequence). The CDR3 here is CASAPLSSYNEQFF. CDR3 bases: TGTGCCAGTGCGCCGCTATCCTCCTACAATGAGCAGTTCTTC.

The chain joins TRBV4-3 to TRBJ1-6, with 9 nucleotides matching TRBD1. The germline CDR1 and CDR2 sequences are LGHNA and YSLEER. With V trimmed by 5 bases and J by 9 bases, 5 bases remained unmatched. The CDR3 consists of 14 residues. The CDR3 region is CASSDGQGISPLHF. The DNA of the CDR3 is TGCGCCAGCAGCGACGGACAGGGGATTTCACCCCTCCACTTT.

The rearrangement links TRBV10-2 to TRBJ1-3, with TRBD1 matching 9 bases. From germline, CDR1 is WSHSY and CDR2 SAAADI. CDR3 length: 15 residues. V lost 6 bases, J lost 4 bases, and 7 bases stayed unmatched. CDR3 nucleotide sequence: TGCGCCAGCAGCCGGACAGGGGATATGGGAAACACCATATATTTT. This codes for CASSRTGDMGNTIYF.

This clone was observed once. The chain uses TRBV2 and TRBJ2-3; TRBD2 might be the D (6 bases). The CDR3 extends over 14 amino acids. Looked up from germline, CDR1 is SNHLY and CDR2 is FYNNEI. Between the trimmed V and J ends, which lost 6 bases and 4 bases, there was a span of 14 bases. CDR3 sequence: CASSPLGSADTQYF. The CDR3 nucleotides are TGTGCCAGCAGCCCCCTCGGGAGCGCAGATACGCAGTATTTT.

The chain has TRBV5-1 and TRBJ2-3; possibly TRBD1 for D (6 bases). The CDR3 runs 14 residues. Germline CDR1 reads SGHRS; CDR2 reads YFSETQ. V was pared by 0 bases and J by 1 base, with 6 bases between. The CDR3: CASSLGGRTDTQYF. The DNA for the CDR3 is TGCGCCAGCAGCTTGGGGGGGCGCACAGATACGCAGTATTTT.

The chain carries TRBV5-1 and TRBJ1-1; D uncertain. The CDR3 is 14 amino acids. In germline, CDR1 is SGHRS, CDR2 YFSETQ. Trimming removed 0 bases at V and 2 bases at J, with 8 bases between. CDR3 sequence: CASSLVAGNTEAFF. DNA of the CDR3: TGCGCCAGCAGCTTGGTTGCAGGAAACACTGAAGCTTTCTTT.

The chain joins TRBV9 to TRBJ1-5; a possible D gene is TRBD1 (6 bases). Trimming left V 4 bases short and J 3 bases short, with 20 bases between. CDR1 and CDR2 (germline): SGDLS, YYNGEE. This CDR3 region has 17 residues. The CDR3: CASSPGQLGEFNQPQHF. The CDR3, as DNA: TGTGCCAGCAGCCCCGGACAGTTGGGAGAATTCAATCAGCCCCAGCATTTT.

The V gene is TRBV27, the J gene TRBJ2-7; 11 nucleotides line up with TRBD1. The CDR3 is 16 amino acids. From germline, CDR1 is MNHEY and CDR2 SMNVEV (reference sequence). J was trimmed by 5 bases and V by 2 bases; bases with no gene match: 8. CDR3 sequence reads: CASSLGGTGGGNEQYF. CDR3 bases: TGTGCCAGCAGTTTAGGGGGGACAGGGGGTGGAAACGAGCAGTACTTC.

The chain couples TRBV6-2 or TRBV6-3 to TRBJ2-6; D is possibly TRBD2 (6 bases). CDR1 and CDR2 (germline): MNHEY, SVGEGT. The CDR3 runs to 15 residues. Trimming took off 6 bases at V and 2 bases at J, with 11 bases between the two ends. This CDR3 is CASSPRGTGANVLTF. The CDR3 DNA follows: TGTGCCAGCAGCCCCCGGGGGACTGGGGCCAACGTCCTGACTTTC.

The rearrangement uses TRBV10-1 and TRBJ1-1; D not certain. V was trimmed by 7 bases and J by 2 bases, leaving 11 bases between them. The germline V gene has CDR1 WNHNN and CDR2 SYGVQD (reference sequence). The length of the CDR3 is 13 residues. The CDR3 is CASTPGGNTEAFF. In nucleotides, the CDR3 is TGCGCCAGCACCCCGGGTGGAAACACTGAAGCTTTCTTT.

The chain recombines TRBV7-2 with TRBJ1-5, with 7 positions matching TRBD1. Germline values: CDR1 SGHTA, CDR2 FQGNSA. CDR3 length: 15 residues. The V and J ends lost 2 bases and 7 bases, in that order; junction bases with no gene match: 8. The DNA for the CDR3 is TGTGCCAGCAGCTTAAAACAGGGGTACGGCCAGCCCCAGCATTTT. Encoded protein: CASSLKQGYGQPQHF.

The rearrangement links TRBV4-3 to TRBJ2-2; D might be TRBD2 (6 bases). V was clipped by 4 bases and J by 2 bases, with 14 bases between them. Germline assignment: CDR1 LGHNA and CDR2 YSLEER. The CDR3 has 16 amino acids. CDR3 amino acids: CASSPGRWINTGELFF. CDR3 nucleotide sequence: TGCGCCAGCAGCCCGGGGAGGTGGATCAACACCGGGGAGCTGTTTTTT.

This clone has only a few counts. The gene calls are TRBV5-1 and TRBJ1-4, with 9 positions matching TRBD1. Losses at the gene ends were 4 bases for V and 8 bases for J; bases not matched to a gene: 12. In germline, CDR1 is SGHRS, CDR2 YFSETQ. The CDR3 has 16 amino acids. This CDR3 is CASSGFTGGPGEKLFF. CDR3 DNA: TGCGCCAGCAGCGGATTTACAGGGGGCCCGGGGGAAAAACTGTTTTTT.

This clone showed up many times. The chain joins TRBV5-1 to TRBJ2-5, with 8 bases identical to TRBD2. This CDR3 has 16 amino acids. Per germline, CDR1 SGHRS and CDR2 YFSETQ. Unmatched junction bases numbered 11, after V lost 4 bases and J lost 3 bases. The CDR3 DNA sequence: TGCGCCAGCAGCCTAGGGGCGGGTAGCGGGGAAGAGACCCAGTACTTC. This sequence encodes CASSLGAGSGEETQYF.

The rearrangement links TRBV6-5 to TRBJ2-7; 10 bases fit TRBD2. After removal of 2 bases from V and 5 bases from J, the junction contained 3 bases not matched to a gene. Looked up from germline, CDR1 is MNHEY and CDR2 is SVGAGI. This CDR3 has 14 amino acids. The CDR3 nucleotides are TGTGCCAGCAGTTACAATGGACTAGCGGACGAGCAGTACTTC. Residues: CASSYNGLADEQYF.

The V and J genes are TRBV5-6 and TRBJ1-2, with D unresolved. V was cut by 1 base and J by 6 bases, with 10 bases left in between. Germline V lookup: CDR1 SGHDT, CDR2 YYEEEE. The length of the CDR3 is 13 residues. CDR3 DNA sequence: TGTGCCAGCAGCTTGTTAGCGTCCAATGGCTACACCTTC. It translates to CASSLLASNGYTF.

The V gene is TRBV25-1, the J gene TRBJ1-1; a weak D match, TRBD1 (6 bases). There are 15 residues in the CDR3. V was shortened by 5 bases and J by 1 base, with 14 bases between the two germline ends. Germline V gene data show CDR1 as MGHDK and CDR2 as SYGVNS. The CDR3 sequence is CASSMYGTPNTEAFF. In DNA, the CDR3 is TGTGCCAGCAGTATGTATGGGACACCGAACACTGAAGCTTTCTTT.

CDR3 DNA: TGTGCCAGCATCGACCGGGACAGGGGGATCCAAGAGACCCAGTACTTC. Translating it yields CASIDRDRGIQETQYF. This chain joins TRBV6-6 and TRBJ2-5; 11 bases map to TRBD1. The V segment lost 7 bases and the J segment 1 base; nucleotides outside the gene matches: 8. The CDR3 contains 16 residues. The germline V gene has CDR1 MNHNY and CDR2 SVGAGI (reference sequence).

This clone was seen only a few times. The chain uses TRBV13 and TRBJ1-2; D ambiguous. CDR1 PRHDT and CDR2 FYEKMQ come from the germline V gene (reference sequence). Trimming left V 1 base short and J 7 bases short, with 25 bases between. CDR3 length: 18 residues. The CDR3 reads CASSLERAGGAVMSGYTF. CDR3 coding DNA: TGTGCCAGCAGCTTAGAGCGGGCAGGAGGAGCGGTGATGTCTGGCTACACCTTC.

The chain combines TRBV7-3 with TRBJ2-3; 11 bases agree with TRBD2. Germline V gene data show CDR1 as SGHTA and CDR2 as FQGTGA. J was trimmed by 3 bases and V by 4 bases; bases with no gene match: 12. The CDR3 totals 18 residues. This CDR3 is CASSSRLAGGRLTDTQYF. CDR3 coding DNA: TGTGCCAGCAGCTCAAGGCTAGCGGGGGGCCGACTGACAGATACGCAGTATTTT.

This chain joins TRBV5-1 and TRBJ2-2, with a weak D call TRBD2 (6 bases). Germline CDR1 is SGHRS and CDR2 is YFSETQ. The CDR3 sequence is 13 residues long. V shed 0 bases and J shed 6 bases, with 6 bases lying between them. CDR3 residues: CASSLGEAGELFF. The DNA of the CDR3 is TGCGCCAGCAGCTTGGGGGAGGCCGGGGAGCTGTTTTTT.

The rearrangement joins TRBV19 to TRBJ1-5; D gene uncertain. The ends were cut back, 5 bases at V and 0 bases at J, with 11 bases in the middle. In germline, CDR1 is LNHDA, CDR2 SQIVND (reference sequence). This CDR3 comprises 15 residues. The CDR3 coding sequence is TGTGCCAGTAGTTTTACAGCCTATAGCAATCAGCCCCAGCATTTT. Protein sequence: CASSFTAYSNQPQHF.

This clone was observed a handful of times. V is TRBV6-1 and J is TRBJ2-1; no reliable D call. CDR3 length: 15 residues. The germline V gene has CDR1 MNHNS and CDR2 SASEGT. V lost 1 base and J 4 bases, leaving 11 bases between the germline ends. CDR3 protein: CASSEGAGSYNEQFF. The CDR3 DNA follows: TGTGCCAGCAGTGAAGGGGCAGGCTCGTACAATGAGCAGTTCTTC.

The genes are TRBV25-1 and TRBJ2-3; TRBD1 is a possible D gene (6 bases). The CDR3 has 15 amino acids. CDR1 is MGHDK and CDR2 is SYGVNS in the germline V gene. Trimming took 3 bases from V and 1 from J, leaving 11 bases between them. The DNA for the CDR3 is TGTGCCAGCAGTGAGCCGGGACAAGGCACAGATACGCAGTATTTT. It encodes CASSEPGQGTDTQYF.